This TCR beta chain was captured by sequencing in a study of Graves' ophthalmopathy and Graves' hyperthyroidism (dated by TCRdb to about 2018). In terms of the full investigation: A patient counted as having stable hyperthyroidism if there was no progression to ophthalmopathy within 18 months of follow-up. To tell Graves' ophthalmopathy apart from Graves' hyperthyroidism, and to predict which patients would progress to ophthalmopathy, the study relied on TCR beta repertoire signatures. In total, 135 blood samples were TCR-sequenced: 43 ophthalmopathy, approximately 75 hyperthyroidism and roughly 17 hyperthyroidism-to-ophthalmopathy patients. A discovery set of about a hundred patients (43 ophthalmopathy, under 65 stable hyperthyroidism) was enrolled to explore V-J signatures distinguishing ophthalmopathy from hyperthyroidism. For independent validation, a separate cohort was made up of about 18 hyperthyroidism patients plus 17 patients who later progressed from hyperthyroidism to ophthalmopathy. T-cell repertoires of thyroid tissue and blood were compared in over five hyperthyroidism patients. Following sampling, methimazole starting at 30 mg daily was administered to hyperthyroidism patients, and high-dose intravenous methylprednisolone was administered to ophthalmopathy patients.

A note on this clonotype: This receptor's antigen is unknown. No base qualities exist here, and no much larger clone lies one base off it.

TCR beta CDR3 regions were amplified from RNA transcripts for repertoire sequencing. HTBI primers and the Qiagen OneStep RT-PCR kit were used in a first-round RT-PCR, which was followed by a second-round multiplex PCR, size selection and purification. The libraries underwent paired-end sequencing with 100 bp reads on an Illumina HiSeq2000. Regarding the original processing steps: SOAPnuke was used for read processing, and reads with adapters, uncalled bases, a mean Phred below 15, or no exact constant-primer or identifier match were discarded. High-quality paired reads were merged with COPE v1.2.5. Clonotypes were defined as unique nucleotide sequences and were aligned to IMGT TRB V, D and J references using MiTCR v1.1. Only V-J combinations with frequency above 0.0001 were analysed, covering about 99% of repertoires. A TCR clonal expansion and chaos score per V-J combination was defined as the ratio of F50 clonal expansion to chaos observed in the TCRdist matrix. Welch's t-statistics and random forest were used to reduce the features to 10 to 15 V-J combinations, which were then used as input to a naive Bayes classifier. The Morisita-Horn index was used to measure how similar the thyroid and blood repertoires were. TCRdb reran the public reads through fastp at Q25 and MiXCR, keeping productive beta chains. Entries that share a CDR3 protein sequence are merged under the most common genes and DNA. TCRdb, not the authors, supplied the V and J calls. This sample lists around 590,000 distinct CDR3 sequences; less than 45% were detected once. Around 4.6% of the sample is in the top ten clones.

From V the trimming removes 5 bases and from J it removes 3 bases, while the gene matches leave 7 bases of the junction unaccounted for. Inclusive of the bounding cysteine and phenylalanine, the CDR3 is 14 residues long. CDR3 DNA only is kept here, 42 bases in frame from base 1. The germline V gene specifies SGHDT as CDR1 and YYEEEE as CDR2. Patients with hyperthyroidism were aged 18 to 65 years, had been newly diagnosed, and had a disease duration of less than 2 months. Patients were excluded if they had other autoimmune diseases, uncontrolled infections, pregnancy or lactation. Diagnosis was based on clinical symptoms, serum thyroxine, TRAb, thyroid ultrasound and orbital computed tomography. Trizol reagent was used to extract the total RNA, and its quality was then checked on an Agilent 2100 Bioanalyzer. The full study reports these points: Most of the expanded thyroid clonotypes with a frequency above 0.001 were also detected in blood, and it was suggested that the thyroid immune response may be reflected by blood repertoires. Ophthalmopathy was separated from stable hyperthyroidism by the 13-signature model with more than 85% sensitivity and roughly 82% specificity in cross-validation and with 80%/75% in the test set. Sample size was not statistically predetermined, and group allocation was not concealed from the investigators. In validation, the model predicted ophthalmopathy progression with more than 55% sensitivity and 72.22% specificity; eleven to twelve predicted patients were CT-confirmed with GO in a median of around 6.5 months.

The sequence was collected from an adult man with Graves' hyperthyroidism. This sequence uses TRBV5-6 and TRBJ2-7; TRBD1 agrees with 8 junctional bases. The sequenced sample was peripheral blood or thyroid tissue (not recorded which). Here is the DNA: TGTGCCAGCAGGCAGGACAGGGAGGACTACGAGCAGTACTTC. It translates as CASRQDREDYEQYF.